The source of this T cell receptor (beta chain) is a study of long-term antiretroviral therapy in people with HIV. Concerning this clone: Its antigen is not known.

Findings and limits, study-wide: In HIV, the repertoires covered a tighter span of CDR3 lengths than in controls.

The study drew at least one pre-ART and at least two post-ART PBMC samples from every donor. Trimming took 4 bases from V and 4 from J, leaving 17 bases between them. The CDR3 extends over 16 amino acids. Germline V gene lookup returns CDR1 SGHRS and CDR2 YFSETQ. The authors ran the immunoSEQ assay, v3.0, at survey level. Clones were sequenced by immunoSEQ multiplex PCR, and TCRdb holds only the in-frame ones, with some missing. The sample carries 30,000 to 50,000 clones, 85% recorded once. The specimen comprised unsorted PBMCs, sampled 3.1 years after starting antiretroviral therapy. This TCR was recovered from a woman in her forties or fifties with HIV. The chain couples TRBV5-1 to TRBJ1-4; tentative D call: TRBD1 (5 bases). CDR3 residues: CASSQRSEGLNEKLFF. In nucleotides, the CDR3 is TGCGCCAGCAGCCAAAGATCCGAGGGGCTTAATGAAAAACTGTTTTTT.